This T cell receptor beta chain was retrieved from a study of T cell responses to AZD1222 COVID-19 vaccine. The CDR3 spans 15 residues. Per germline, CDR1 SGHDT and CDR2 YYEEEE. V dropped 5 bases and J dropped 5; count of bases not matched to a gene: 12. The repertoire was sequenced with immunoSEQ multiplex PCR; TCRdb's copy has only in-frame clones and lacks some. The table lists more than 150,000 clones, more than 75% of them singletons, with roughly 26% in the top ten. This clonotype was obtained from an adult who received the AZD1222 COVID-19 vaccine. The rearrangement uses TRBV5-6 and TRBJ2-7, with 8 bases that match TRBD2. The specimen comprised peripheral blood, sampled 28 days after the second AZD1222 dose. CDR3 in DNA: TGTGCCAGCAGTTCAGGGACTAGGCTGCGGAACGAGCAGTACTTC. This gives the protein CASSSGTRLRNEQYF.